This T cell receptor (beta chain) was obtained from a study of control samples from healthy donors and cancer patients. Sequencing used immunoSEQ multiplex PCR; TCRdb keeps in-frame clones, though not all of them. The repertoire consists of 120,000 or so clones, with more than 75% occurring once and the leading ten covering around 3%. The TCR originated in a man between 60 and 75 years old in good health. Input material: blood.

The CDR3 here is CASRPEVQGGSSTEAFF. CDR3 coding DNA: TGCGCCAGCAGACCCGAGGTGCAGGGCGGCTCAAGCACTGAAGCTTTCTTT. The V and J genes are TRBV4-3 and TRBJ1-1, with D maybe TRBD1 (5 bases). The ends were cut back, 6 bases at V and 4 bases at J, with 24 bases in the middle. Germline lookup yields CDR1 LGHNA and CDR2 YSLEER. The CDR3 loop spans 17 amino acids.